Listed here is a single T cell receptor beta chain. The method was immunoSEQ multiplex PCR; TCRdb's version includes in-frame clones alone and lacks a portion of them. The sample lists tens of thousands of clones, around 93% occurring once. This sample was included in a study of technical replicates of blood from several donors. V trimming: 6 bases; J trimming: 6 bases; junction bases outside the gene matches: 14. Looked up from germline, CDR1 is MDHEN and CDR2 is SYDVKM. This CDR3 contains 16 residues. This TCR was sampled from a human donor in good health. The gene calls are TRBV28 and TRBJ2-3; 8 bases match TRBD2. Sequenced: T cells isolated from PBMCs. CDR3 sequence reads: CASSLTGGPSGDTQYF. Here the CDR3 DNA reads TGTGCCAGCAGCTTAACGGGAGGGCCGTCGGGTGATACGCAGTATTTT. Full variable domain (outside the CDR3, taken from reference TRBV28 and TRBJ2-3): DVKVTQSSRYLVKRTGEKVFLECVQDMDHENMFWYRQDPGLGLRLIYFSYDVKMKEKGDIPEGYSVSREKKERFSLILESASTNQTSMYLCASSLTGGPSGDTQYFGPGTRLTVL.